The 20 T cell receptor beta chains in this list originate from one sample, sequenced in a study of CD8 T cells in ankylosing spondylitis. TCRdb fed the 5' RACE reads into MiXCR, producing one record per CDR3 protein. The sample lists roughly 40,000 distinct CDR3 sequences; 11% were seen once. The specimen sequenced was blood, either unsorted or a sorted T cell fraction (not recorded which). The receptors originated from a male donor with ankylosing spondylitis or in good health (not recorded which).

This clonotype was counted ten times or more. The chain carries TRBV3-1 and TRBJ2-3; 7 bases align to TRBD2. V was clipped by 4 bases and J by 4 bases; unmatched bases: 5. The germline gives CDR1 LGHDT, CDR2 YNNKEL (reference sequence). This CDR3 is 14 amino acids long. CDR3 in amino acids: CASSPGEGPDTQYF. The DNA of the CDR3 is TGTGCCAGCAGCCCCGGGGAGGGGCCAGATACGCAGTATTTT.

In its sample, this clonotype was seen many times. The chain carries TRBV6-1 and TRBJ2-2, with D possibly matching TRBD1 (6 bases). The CDR3 runs to 16 residues. Trimming shortened V by 6 bases and J by 2 bases, and 16 bases separated the two germline ends. Germline V CDR1 and CDR2: MNHNS, SASEGT. CDR3 residues: CASREMDSLNTGELFF. Here the CDR3 DNA reads TGTGCCAGCAGGGAAATGGACAGTCTAAACACCGGGGAGCTGTTTTTT.

The sample holds many counts of this clonotype. The V call is TRBV20-1, the J call TRBJ2-3, with no clear D. Trimming took 5 bases from V and 2 from J, leaving 11 bases between them. The CDR3 length is 13 residues. From germline, CDR1 is DFQATT and CDR2 SNEGSKA (reference sequence). CDR3 sequence: CSAHVVATDTQYF. The CDR3 nucleotides are TGCAGTGCTCACGTTGTGGCCACAGATACGCAGTATTTT.

This chain links TRBV28 with TRBJ2-1, with 13 bases that match TRBD2. Germline-derived CDR1 and CDR2 are MDHEN and SYDVKM. The ends lost 6 bases at V and 16 bases at J; junction bases unmatched: 15. The CDR3 contains 15 residues. DNA of the CDR3: TGTGCCAGCAGGCATCCACTAGCGGGGGGGCTCAACTTCTTCTTC. Its translation is CASRHPLAGGLNFFF.

The CDR3 DNA sequence: TGTGCCAGCAGCTTAGAGAGTGGGGCAGATACGCAGTATTTT. It yields the protein CASSLESGADTQYF. The chain carries TRBV7-9 and TRBJ2-3, with D hard to call. The CDR3 sequence is 14 residues long. V was clipped by 1 base and J by 4 bases, with 9 bases between them. In germline, CDR1 is SEHNR, CDR2 FQNEAQ (reference sequence).

This clonotype has a count of ten or more. This sequence joins TRBV28 and TRBJ2-1; the D call may be TRBD1 or TRBD2 (5 bases each). V was shortened by 0 bases and J by 7 bases, with 7 bases between the two germline ends. Germline CDR1 reads MDHEN; CDR2 reads SYDVKM. This CDR3 has 13 residues. In DNA, the CDR3 is TGTGCCAGCAGTTTATGGGGGGAAAATGAGCAGTTCTTC. Amino acids: CASSLWGENEQFF.

This clonotype has more than one count but fewer than ten. The chain carries TRBV6-1 and TRBJ2-2; no clear D. Germline V gene lookup returns CDR1 MNHNS and CDR2 SASEGT. Deletions cut 3 bases from V and 6 bases from J, with 8 bases between. The CDR3 is 13 amino acids. The CDR3 bases are TGTGCCAGCAGTGATAGGAGAGCCGGGGAGCTGTTTTTT. Translated: CASSDRRAGELFF.

In its sample, this clonotype was seen many times. The gene calls are TRBV21-1 and TRBJ1-5; TRBD1, the table's D call, was not compared with the DNA. TRBV21-1 is a pseudogene segment. This CDR3 is built from 15 residues. This CDR3 reads CASSKRGLANQPQHF. CDR3 DNA sequence: TGTGCCAGCAGCAAAAGGGGGCTAGCTAATCAGCCCCAGCATTTT.

This clonotype was observed many times. The J gene is TRBJ2-7, the V gene TRBV12-3 or TRBV12-4; possible D gene TRBD1, 5 bases. The CDR3 loop spans 12 amino acids. The V and J ends lost 6 bases and 4 bases respectively, with 10 bases between them. Here the CDR3 DNA reads TGTGCCAGCAGCCGCTCAGGGTACGAGCAGTACTTC. It is translated as CASSRSGYEQYF.

This clonotype was observed at least ten times. V and J are TRBV20-1 and TRBJ2-7; TRBD2 agrees at 8 bases. The CDR3 consists of 15 residues. Germline V gene lookup returns CDR1 DFQATT and CDR2 SNEGSKA (reference sequence). The CDR3 sequence is CRIRTSGGATYEQYF. In DNA, the CDR3 is TGCAGGATACGGACTTCCGGGGGGGCAACCTACGAGCAGTACTTC.

This clonotype occurred many times. V and J are TRBV2 and TRBJ2-5; 7 nucleotides agree with TRBD1. The J segment lost 0 bases and the V segment lost 7 bases, leaving 5 bases of the junction unmatched. Germline V lookup: CDR1 SNHLY, CDR2 FYNNEI. The CDR3 runs to 14 residues. The CDR3 is CASKVGGYQETQYF. The CDR3 DNA is TGTGCCAGCAAAGTAGGGGGCTACCAAGAGACCCAGTACTTC.

This clonotype was counted ten times or more. The chain links TRBV12-3 or TRBV12-4 to TRBJ1-1; D not resolved. The CDR3 sequence is 13 residues long. V lost 1 base and J 9 bases, leaving 12 bases between the germline ends. CDR3 coding DNA: TGTGCCAGCAGTTTAGTCGGGAGGGCCCAAGCTTTCTTT. This sequence encodes CASSLVGRAQAFF.

This clonotype was counted at least ten times. V gene TRBV7-6 combines with J gene TRBJ2-3; 9 nucleotides line up with TRBD1. Germline V gene lookup returns CDR1 SGHVS and CDR2 FNYEAQ. Germline trimming cut 5 bases from V and 5 bases from J; bases unmatched to any gene: 14. The CDR3 has 17 amino acids. The CDR3 nucleotides are TGTGCCAGCAGCCCCGAACAGGGGGCGTATTCCATAGATACGCAGTATTTT. Its translation: CASSPEQGAYSIDTQYF.

This clonotype was seen ten or more times. This chain uses TRBV6-5 with TRBJ1-2; D is perhaps TRBD1 (5 bases). Germline V gene lookup returns CDR1 MNHEY and CDR2 SVGAGI. This CDR3 region has 14 residues. With 4 bases removed from V and 6 bases from J, the gap between germline ends came to 15 bases. This CDR3 is CASSLSREVDGYTF. The DNA for the CDR3 is TGTGCCAGCAGTTTAAGCAGGGAGGTCGATGGCTACACCTTC.

Comment on this clonotype: A read error may be the cause here, since a much bigger clone is one base away. V and J are TRBV27 and TRBJ2-7; TRBD1 might be the D (5 bases). CDR1 and CDR2 (germline): MNHEY, SMNVEV (reference sequence). V shed 3 bases and J shed 2 bases, with 11 bases lying between them. The CDR3 is made up of 14 amino acids. The CDR3 nucleotides are TGTGCCAGCAGTTTTAGTGGACAAGCCTACGAGCAGTACTTC. This sequence encodes CASSFSGQAYEQYF.

This clonotype was found a few times. The chain has TRBV7-2 and TRBJ2-3; 8 bases fit TRBD2. The CDR3 covers 15 residues. J lost 1 base, V lost 6 bases, and 6 bases had no gene match. CDR1 is SGHTA, CDR2 FQGNSA, per germline. The CDR3 is CASSPRGGGTDTQYF. DNA for the CDR3: TGTGCCAGCAGTCCTCGGGGGGGCGGCACAGATACGCAGTATTTT. Complete variable domain (other parts from reference TRBV7-2 and TRBJ2-3): GAGVSQSPSNKVTEKGKDVELRCDPISGHTALYWYRQSLGQGLEFLIYFQGNSAPDKSGLPSDRFSAERTGGSVSTLTIQRTQQEDSAVYLCASSPRGGGTDTQYFGPGTRLTVL.

The J gene is TRBJ1-4, the V gene TRBV7-8, with 9 bases fitting TRBD1. Germline assignment: CDR1 SGHVS and CDR2 FQNEAQ. The CDR3 has 13 residues. After removal of 8 bases from V and 7 bases from J, the junction contained 5 bases not matched to a gene. The CDR3 loop reads CASGTGRFEKLFF. The CDR3 bases are TGTGCCAGCGGGACAGGGAGGTTTGAAAAACTGTTTTTT.

In this sample, this clonotype turned up many times. The rearrangement uses TRBV6-5 and TRBJ2-7; a possible D gene is TRBD2 (5 bases). The CDR3 spans 14 residues. V dropped 2 bases and J dropped 0 bases, with 8 bases sitting between them. Germline V gene lookup returns CDR1 MNHEY and CDR2 SVGAGI. As DNA, the CDR3 is TGTGCCAGCAGTTACCGGGATCGCTCCTACGAGCAGTACTTC. This sequence encodes CASSYRDRSYEQYF.

This clonotype has at least ten counts. V is TRBV12-3 or TRBV12-4 and J is TRBJ1-3; D is undetermined. The CDR3 has 15 amino acids. The ends were cut back, 7 bases at V and 0 bases at J, with 13 bases in the middle. CDR3 in DNA: TGTGCCAGCATCCACCCACGAACCTCTGGAAACACCATATATTTT. Translating it yields CASIHPRTSGNTIYF.

V is TRBV18 and J is TRBJ2-1, with D tentatively TRBD1 or TRBD2 (5 bases each). Looked up from germline, CDR1 is KGHSH and CDR2 is LQKENI. V was trimmed by 8 bases and J by 10 bases, leaving 12 bases between them. There are 11 residues in the CDR3. The CDR3 bases are TGTGCCAGCACGTGGGGGACCGAGCAGTTCTTC. Protein sequence: CASTWGTEQFF.